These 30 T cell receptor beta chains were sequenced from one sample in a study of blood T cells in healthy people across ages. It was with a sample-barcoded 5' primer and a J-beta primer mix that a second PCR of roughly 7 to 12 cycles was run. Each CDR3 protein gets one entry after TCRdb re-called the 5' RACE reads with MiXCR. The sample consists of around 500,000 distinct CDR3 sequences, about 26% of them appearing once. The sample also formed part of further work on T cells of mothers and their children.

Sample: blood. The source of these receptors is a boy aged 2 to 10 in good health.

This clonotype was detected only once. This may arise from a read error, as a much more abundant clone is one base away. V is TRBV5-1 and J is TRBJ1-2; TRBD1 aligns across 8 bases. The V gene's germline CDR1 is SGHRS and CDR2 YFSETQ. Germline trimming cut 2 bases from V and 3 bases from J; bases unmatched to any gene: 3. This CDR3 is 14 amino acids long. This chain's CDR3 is CASSFGQGDYGYTF. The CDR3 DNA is TGCGCCAGCAGCTTCGGACAGGGAGACTATGGCTACACCTTC.

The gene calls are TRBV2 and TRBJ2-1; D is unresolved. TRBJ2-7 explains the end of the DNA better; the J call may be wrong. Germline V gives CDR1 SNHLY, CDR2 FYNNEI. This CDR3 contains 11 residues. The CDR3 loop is CASRKAYEQYF. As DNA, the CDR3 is TGTGCCAGCAGGAAAGCCTACGAGCAGTACTTC.

The CDR3 reads CASSQDPGFSEQFF. The CDR3, as DNA: TGCGCCAGCAGCCAAGATCCAGGGTTCAGTGAGCAGTTCTTC. The genes are TRBV4-3 and TRBJ2-1, with D possibly TRBD1 on 5 matching bases. Trimming took off 0 bases at V and 9 bases at J, with 12 bases between the two ends. Germline lookup yields CDR1 LGHNA and CDR2 YSLEER. The CDR3 loop spans 14 amino acids.

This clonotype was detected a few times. The CDR3 sequence is CASSQLAGAFETQYF. The CDR3 DNA reads TGTGCCAGCAGCCAGCTAGCGGGAGCGTTCGAGACCCAGTACTTC. The chain employs TRBV3-1 and TRBJ2-5; 10 nucleotides agree with TRBD2. The junction had 6 bases not matched to a gene; V was cut back by 3 bases and J by 5 bases. The CDR3 loop spans 15 amino acids. Germline CDR1 and CDR2: LGHDT and YNNKEL (reference sequence).

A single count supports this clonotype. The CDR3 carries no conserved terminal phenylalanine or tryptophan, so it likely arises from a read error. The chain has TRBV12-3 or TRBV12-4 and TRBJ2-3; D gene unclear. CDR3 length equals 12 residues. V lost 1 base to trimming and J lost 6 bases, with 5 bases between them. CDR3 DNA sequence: TGTGCCAGCAGTTTAGTGGGGGATACGCAGTATTTG. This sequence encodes CASSLVGDTQYL.

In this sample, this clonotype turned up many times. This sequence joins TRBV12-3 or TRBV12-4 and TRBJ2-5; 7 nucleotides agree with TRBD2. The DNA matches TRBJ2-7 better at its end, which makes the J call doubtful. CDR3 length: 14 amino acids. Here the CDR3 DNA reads TGTGCCAGCAACCCGAGCGGGGTAGACTACGAGCAGTACTTC. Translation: CASNPSGVDYEQYF.

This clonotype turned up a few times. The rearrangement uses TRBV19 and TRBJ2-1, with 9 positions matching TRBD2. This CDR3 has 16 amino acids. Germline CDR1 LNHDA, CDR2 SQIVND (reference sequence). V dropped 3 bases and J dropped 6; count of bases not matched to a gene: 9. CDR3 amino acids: CASSISLAGMINEQFF. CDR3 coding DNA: TGTGCCAGTAGTATCTCTCTAGCGGGGATGATCAATGAGCAGTTCTTC.

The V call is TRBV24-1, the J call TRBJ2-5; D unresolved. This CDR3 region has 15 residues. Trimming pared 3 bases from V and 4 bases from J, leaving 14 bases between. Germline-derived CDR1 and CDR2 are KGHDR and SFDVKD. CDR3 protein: CATSDTRSPGETQYF. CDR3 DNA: TGTGCCACCAGTGATACGAGGTCCCCTGGAGAGACCCAGTACTTC.

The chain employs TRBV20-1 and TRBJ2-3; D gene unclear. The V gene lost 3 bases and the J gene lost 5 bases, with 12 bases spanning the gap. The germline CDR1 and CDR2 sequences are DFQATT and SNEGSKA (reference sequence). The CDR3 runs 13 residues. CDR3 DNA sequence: TGCAGTGCTAGCCCTTCAACTGGAGATACGCAGTATTTT. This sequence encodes CSASPSTGDTQYF.

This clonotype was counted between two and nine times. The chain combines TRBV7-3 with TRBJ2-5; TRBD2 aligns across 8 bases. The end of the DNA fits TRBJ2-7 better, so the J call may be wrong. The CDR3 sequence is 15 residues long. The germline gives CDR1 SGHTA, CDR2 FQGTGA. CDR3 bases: TGTGCCAGCAGCCCCTCCAGCGGGGGCCTCTACGAGCAGTACTTC. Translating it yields CASSPSSGGLYEQYF.

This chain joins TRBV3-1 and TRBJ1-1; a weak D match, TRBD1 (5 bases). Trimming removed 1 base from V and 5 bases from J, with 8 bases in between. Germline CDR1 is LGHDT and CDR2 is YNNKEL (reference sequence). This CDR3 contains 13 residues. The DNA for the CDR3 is TGTGCCAGCAGCCAAGGGGGGGTAACTGAAGCTTTCTTT. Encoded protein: CASSQGGVTEAFF.

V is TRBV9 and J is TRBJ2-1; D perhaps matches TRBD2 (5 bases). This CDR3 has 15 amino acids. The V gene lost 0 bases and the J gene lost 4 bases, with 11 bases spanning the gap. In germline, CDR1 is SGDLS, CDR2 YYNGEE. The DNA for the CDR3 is TGTGCCAGCAGCGTAGGAGGGTCAGTATACAATGAGCAGTTCTTC. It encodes CASSVGGSVYNEQFF.

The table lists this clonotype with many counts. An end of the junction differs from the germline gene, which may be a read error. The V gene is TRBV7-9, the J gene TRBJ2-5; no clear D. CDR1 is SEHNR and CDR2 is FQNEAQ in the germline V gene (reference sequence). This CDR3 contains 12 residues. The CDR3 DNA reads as TGTGCCAGCAGCGAGAGTCCAGAGACCCGGTACTTC. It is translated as CASSESPETRYF. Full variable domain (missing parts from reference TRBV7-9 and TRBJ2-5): DTGVSQNPRHKITKRGQNVTFRCDPISEHNRLYWYRQTLGQGPEFLTYFQNEAQLEKSRLLSDRFSAERPKGSFSTLEIQRTEQGDSAMYLCASSESPETRYFGPGTRLLVL.

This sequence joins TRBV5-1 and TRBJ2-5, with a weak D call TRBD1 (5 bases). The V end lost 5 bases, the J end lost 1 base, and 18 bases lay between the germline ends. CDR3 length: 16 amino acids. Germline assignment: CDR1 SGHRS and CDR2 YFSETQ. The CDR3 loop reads CASSWQGRPPQETQYF. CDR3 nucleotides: TGCGCCAGCAGTTGGCAGGGCCGGCCTCCCCAAGAGACCCAGTACTTC. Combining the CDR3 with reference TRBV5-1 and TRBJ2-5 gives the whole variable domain KAGVTQTPRYLIKTRGQQVTLSCSPISGHRSVSWYQQTPGQGLQFLFEYFSETQRNKGNFPGRFSGRQFSNSRSEMNVSTLELGDSALYLCASSWQGRPPQETQYFGPGTRLLVL.

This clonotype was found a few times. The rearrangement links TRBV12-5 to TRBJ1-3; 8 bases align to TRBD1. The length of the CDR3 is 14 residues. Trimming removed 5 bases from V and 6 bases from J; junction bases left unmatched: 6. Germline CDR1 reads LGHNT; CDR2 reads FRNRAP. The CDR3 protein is CASGPGQGVNTIYF. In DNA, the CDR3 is TGTGCTAGTGGTCCCGGACAGGGAGTAAACACCATATATTTT.

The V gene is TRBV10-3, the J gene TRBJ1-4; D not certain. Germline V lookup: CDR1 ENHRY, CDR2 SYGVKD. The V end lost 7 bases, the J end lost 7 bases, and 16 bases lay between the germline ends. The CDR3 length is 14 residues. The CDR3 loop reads CAINDREGFEKLFF. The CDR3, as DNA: TGTGCCATCAACGACCGGGAGGGCTTTGAAAAACTGTTTTTT.

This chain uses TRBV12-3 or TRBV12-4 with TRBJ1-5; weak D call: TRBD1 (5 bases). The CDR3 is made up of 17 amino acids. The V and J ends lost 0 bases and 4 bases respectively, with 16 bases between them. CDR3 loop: CASSLALGRQGNQPQHF. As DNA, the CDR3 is TGTGCCAGCAGTTTAGCGCTCGGTCGGCAGGGTAATCAGCCCCAGCATTTT.

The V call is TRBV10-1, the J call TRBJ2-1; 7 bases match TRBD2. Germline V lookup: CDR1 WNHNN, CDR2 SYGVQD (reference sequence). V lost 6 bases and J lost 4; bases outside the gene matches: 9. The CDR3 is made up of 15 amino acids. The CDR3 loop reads CASSPGLELYNEQFF. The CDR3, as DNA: TGCGCCAGCAGCCCCGGACTAGAGCTATACAATGAGCAGTTCTTC.

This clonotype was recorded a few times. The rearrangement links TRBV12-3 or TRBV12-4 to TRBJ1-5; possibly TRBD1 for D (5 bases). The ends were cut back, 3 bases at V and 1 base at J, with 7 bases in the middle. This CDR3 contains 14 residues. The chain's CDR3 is CASSFGGSNQPQHF. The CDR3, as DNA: TGTGCCAGCAGTTTCGGGGGGAGCAATCAGCCCCAGCATTTT.

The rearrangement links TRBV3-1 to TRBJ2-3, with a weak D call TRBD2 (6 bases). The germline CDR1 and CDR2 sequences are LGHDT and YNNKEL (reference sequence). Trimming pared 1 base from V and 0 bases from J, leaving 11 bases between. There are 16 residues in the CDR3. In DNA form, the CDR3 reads TGTGCCAGCAGCCAAGTAACTAGCCCTAGCACAGATACGCAGTATTTT. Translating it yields CASSQVTSPSTDTQYF.

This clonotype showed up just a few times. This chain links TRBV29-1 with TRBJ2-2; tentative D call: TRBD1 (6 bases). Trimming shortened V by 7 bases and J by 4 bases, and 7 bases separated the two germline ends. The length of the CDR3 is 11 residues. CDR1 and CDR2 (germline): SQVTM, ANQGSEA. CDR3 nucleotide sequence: TGCAGCGGAGGGGGCACCGGGGAGCTGTTTTTT. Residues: CSGGGTGELFF.

Written as DNA, the CDR3 is TGTGCCAGCAGCCAAGAACGGGGGCGCGGAGAGACCCAGTACTTC. It codes for CASSQERGRGETQYF. The V gene is TRBV3-1, the J gene TRBJ2-5, with D perhaps assigned TRBD1 or TRBD2 (6 bases each). V was trimmed by 0 bases and J by 4 bases, leaving 12 bases between them. CDR3 length: 15 amino acids. Germline loops: CDR1 LGHDT, CDR2 YNNKEL (reference sequence).

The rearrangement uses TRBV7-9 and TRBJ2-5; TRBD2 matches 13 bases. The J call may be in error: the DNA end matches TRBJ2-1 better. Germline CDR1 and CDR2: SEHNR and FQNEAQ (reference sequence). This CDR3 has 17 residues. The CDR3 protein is CASSLAGLAGRYNEQFF. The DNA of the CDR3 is TGTGCCAGCAGCTTAGCGGGACTAGCGGGGCGCTACAATGAGCAGTTCTTC.

The CDR3 coding sequence is TGTGCCAGCAGTCCGGACTTGCCCTACGAGCAGTACTTC. This codes for CASSPDLPYEQYF. V is TRBV28 and J is TRBJ2-7, with D possibly being TRBD2 (5 bases). The CDR3 sequence is 13 residues long. V lost 5 bases and J 2 bases, leaving 10 bases between the germline ends. Germline CDR1 and CDR2: MDHEN and SYDVKM. The full variable domain, in which reference TRBV28 and TRBJ2-7 provide the parts outside the CDR3, is DVKVTQSSRYLVKRTGEKVFLECVQDMDHENMFWYRQDPGLGLRLIYFSYDVKMKEKGDIPEGYSVSREKKERFSLILESASTNQTSMYLCASSPDLPYEQYFGPGTRLTVT.

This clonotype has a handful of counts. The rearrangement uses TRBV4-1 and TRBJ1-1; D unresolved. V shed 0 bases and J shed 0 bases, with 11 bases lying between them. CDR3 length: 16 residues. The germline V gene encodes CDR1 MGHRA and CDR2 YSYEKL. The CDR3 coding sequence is TGCGCCAGCAGCCAAGATTCTGGAGGGATGAACACTGAAGCTTTCTTT. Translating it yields CASSQDSGGMNTEAFF.

CDR3 residues: CASSYVGFGANVLTF. CDR3 DNA: TGTGCCAGCAGTTACGTTGGGTTCGGGGCCAACGTCCTGACTTTC. This chain uses TRBV6-5 with TRBJ2-6; D call uncertain. The CDR3 contains 15 residues. The germline V gene encodes CDR1 MNHEY and CDR2 SVGAGI. V was pared by 2 bases and J by 4 bases, with 9 bases between.

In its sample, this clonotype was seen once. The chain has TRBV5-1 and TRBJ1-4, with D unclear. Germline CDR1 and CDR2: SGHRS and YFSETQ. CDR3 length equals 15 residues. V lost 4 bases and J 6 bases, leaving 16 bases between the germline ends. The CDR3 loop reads CASSPGLKRDEKLFF. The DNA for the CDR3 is TGCGCCAGCAGCCCGGGTCTTAAGCGAGATGAAAAACTGTTTTTT.

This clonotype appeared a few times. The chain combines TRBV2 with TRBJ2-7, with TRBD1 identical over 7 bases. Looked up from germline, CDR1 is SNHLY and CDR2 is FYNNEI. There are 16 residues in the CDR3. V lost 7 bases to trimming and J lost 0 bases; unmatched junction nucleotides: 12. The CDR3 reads CASKGYWDSRSYEQYF. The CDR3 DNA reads TGTGCCAGCAAAGGGTATTGGGACAGTCGCTCCTACGAGCAGTACTTC.

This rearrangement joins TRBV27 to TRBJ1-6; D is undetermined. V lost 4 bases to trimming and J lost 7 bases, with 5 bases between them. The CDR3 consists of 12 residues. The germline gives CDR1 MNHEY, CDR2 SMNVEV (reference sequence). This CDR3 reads CASSWVNSPLHF. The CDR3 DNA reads TGTGCCAGCAGTTGGGTGAATTCACCCCTCCACTTT.

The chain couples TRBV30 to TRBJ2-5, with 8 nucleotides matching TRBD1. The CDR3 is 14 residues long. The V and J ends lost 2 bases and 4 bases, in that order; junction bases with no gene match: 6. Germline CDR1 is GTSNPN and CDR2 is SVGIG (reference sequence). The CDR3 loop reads CAWSRGQGGETQYF. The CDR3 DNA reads TGTGCCTGGAGTCGCGGACAGGGCGGAGAGACCCAGTACTTC.